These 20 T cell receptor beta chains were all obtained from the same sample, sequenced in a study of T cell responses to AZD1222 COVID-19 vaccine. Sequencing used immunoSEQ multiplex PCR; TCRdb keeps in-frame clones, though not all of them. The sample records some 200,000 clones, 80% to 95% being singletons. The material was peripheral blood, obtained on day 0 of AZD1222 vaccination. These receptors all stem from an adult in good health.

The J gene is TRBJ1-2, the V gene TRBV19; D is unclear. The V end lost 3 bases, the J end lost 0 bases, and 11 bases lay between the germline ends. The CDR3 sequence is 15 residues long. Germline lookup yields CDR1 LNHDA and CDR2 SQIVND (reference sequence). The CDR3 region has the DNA TGTGCCAGTAGTATTCGTCCAGAAGCTAACTATGGCTACACCTTC. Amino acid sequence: CASSIRPEANYGYTF.

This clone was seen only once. The chain's CDR3 is CASSPRSGGTDTQYF. The CDR3 nucleotides read TGTGCCAGCTCCCCCAGGAGCGGGGGCACAGATACGCAGTATTTT. V gene TRBV18 combines with J gene TRBJ2-3, with 7 bases lining up with TRBD2. This CDR3 is built from 15 residues. The germline gives CDR1 KGHSH, CDR2 LQKENI. V shed 6 bases and J 1 base; nucleotides not matched to a gene: 7.

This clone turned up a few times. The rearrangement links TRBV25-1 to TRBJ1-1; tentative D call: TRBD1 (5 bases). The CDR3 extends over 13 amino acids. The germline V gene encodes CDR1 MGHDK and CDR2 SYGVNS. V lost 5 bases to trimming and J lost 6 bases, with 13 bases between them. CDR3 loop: CASSSPWGAEAFF. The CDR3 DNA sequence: TGTGCCAGCAGTTCGCCTTGGGGGGCTGAAGCTTTCTTT.

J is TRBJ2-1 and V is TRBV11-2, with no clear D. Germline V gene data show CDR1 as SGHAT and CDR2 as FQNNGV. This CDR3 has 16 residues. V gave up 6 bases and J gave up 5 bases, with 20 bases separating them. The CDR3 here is CASSQRTSPLDNEQFF. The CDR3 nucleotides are TGTGCCAGCAGTCAAAGGACCTCCCCCCTAGACAATGAGCAGTTCTTC.

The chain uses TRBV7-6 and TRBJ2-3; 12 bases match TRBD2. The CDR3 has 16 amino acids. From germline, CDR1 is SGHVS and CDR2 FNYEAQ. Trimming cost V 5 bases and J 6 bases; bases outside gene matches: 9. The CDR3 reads CASSPSTTSGRDTQYF. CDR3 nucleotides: TGTGCCAGCAGCCCTTCGACTACTAGCGGGAGGGATACGCAGTATTTT.

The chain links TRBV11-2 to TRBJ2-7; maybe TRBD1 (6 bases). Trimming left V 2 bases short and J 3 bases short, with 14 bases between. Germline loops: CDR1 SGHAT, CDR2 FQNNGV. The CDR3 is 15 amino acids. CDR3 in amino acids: CASSLSTGINYEQYF. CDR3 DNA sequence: TGTGCCAGCAGCTTATCAACAGGGATTAACTACGAGCAGTACTTC.

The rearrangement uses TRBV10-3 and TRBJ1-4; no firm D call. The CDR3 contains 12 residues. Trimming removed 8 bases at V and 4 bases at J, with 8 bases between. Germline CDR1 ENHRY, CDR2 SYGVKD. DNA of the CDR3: TGTGCCATCGCCCAGGATAATGAAAAACTGTTTTTT. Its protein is CAIAQDNEKLFF.

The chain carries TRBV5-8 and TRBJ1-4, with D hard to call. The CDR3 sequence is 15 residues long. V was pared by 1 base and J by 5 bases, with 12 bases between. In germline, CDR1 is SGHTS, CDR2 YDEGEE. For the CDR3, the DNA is TGTGCCAGCAGCTTGTCCCCCAGAAAAAATGAAAAACTGTTTTTT. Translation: CASSLSPRKNEKLFF. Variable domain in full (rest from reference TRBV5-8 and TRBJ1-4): EAGVTQSPTHLIKTRGQQATLRCSPISGHTSVYWYQQALGLGLQFLLWYDEGEERNRGNFPPRFSGRQFPNYSSELNVNALELEDSALYLCASSLSPRKNEKLFFGSGTQLSVL.

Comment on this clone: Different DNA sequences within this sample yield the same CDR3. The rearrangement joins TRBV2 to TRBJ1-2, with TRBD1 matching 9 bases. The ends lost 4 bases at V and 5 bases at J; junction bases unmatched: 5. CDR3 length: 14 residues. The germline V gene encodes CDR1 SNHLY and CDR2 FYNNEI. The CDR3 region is CASSVGDRAYGYTF. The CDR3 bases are TGTGCCAGCAGTGTTGGGGACAGGGCTTATGGCTACACCTTC.

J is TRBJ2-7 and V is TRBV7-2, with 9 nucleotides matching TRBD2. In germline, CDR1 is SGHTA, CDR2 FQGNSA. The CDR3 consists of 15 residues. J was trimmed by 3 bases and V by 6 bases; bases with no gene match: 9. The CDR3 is CASRPKGLAIYEQYF. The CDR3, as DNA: TGTGCCAGCAGACCTAAGGGACTAGCAATCTACGAGCAGTACTTC.

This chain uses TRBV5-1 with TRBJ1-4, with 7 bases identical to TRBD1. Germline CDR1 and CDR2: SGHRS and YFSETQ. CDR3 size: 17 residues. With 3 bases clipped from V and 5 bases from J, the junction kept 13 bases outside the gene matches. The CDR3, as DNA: TGCGCCAGCAGCTATGCAGGGGGAGGCCTTCGGAATGAAAAACTGTTTTTT. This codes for CASSYAGGGLRNEKLFF.

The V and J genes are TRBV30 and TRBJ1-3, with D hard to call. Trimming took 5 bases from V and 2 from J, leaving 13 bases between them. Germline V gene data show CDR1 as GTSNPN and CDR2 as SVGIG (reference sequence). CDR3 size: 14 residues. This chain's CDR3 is CAWSLSRPGNTIYF. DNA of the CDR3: TGTGCCTGGTCCTTGAGCAGGCCTGGAAACACCATATATTTT. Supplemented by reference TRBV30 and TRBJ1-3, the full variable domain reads SQTIHQWPATLVQPVGSPLSLECTVEGTSNPNLYWYRQAAGRGLQLLFYSVGIGQISSEVPQNLSASRPQDRQFILSSKKLLLSDSGFYLCAWSLSRPGNTIYFGEGSWLTVV.

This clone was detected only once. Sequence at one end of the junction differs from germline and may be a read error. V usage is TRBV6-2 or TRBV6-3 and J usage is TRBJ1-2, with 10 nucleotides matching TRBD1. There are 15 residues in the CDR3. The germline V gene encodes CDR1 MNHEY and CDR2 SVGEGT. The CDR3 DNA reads TGTGCCAGCAGCTACTCAGCGGACAGGGGGTCCCGCTACACCTTC. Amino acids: CASSYSADRGSRYTF.

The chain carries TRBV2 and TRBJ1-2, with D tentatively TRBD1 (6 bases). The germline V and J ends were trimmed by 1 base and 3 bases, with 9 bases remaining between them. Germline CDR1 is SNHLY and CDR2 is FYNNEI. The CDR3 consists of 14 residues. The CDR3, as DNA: TGTGCCAGCAGTGAAGGACAGGTGTACTATGGCTACACCTTC. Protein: CASSEGQVYYGYTF.

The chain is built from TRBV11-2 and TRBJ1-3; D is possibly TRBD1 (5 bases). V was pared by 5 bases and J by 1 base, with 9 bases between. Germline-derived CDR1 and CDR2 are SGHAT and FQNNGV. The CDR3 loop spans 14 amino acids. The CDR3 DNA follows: TGTGCCAGCAGCCAGGGCTTTTCTGGAAACACCATATATTTT. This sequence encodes CASSQGFSGNTIYF.

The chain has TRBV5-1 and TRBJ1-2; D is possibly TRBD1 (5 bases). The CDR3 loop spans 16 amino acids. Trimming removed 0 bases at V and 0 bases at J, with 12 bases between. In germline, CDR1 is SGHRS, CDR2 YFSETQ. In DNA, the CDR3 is TGCGCCAGCAGCTTGGAGGGGTCCCATGCTAACTATGGCTACACCTTC. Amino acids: CASSLEGSHANYGYTF.

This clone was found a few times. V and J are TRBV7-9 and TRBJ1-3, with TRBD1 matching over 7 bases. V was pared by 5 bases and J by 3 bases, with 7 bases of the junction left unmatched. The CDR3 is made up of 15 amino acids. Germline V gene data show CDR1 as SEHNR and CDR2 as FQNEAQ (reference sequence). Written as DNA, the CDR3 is TGTGCCAGCAGCCCCCAGACAGGGATTGGAAACACCATATATTTT. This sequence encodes CASSPQTGIGNTIYF.

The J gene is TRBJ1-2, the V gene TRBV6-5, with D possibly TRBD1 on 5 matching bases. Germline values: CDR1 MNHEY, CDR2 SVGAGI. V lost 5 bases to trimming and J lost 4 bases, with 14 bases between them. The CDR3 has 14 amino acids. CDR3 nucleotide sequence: TGTGCCAGCAGTCTGGGAGGGACGTCCTATGGCTACACCTTC. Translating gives CASSLGGTSYGYTF.

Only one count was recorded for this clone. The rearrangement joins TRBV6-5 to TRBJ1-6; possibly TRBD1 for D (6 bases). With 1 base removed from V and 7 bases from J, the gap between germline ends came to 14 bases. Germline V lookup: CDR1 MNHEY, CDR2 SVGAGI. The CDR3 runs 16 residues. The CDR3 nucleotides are TGTGCCAGCAGTTACTTCCCGCAGGGGACCAATTCACCCCTCCACTTT. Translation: CASSYFPQGTNSPLHF.

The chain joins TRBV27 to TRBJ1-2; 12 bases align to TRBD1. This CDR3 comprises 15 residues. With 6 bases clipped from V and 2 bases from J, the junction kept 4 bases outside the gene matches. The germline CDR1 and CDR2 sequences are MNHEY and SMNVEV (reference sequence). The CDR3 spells CASRGQGAQNYGYTF. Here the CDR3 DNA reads TGTGCCAGCAGGGGACAGGGGGCGCAGAACTATGGCTACACCTTC.